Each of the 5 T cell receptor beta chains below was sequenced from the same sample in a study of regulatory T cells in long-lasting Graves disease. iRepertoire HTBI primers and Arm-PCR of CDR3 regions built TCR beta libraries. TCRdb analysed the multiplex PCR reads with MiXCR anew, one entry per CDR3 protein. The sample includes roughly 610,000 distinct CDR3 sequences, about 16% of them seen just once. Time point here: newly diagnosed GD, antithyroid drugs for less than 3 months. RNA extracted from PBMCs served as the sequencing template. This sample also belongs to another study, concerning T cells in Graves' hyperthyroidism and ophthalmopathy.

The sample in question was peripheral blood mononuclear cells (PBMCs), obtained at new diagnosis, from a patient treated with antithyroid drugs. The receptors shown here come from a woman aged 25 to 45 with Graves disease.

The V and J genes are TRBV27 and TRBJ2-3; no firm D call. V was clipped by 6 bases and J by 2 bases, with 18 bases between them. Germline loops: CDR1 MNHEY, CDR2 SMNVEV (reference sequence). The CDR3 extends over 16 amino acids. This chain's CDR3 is CASSPPPVGFTDTQYF. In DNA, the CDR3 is TGTGCCAGCAGCCCCCCACCAGTGGGCTTCACAGATACGCAGTATTTT.

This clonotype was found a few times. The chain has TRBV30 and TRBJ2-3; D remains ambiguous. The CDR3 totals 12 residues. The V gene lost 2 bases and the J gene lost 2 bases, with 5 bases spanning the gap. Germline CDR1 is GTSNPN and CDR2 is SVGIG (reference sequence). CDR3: CAWSPNTDTQYF. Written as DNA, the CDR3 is TGTGCCTGGAGTCCGAACACAGATACGCAGTATTTT.

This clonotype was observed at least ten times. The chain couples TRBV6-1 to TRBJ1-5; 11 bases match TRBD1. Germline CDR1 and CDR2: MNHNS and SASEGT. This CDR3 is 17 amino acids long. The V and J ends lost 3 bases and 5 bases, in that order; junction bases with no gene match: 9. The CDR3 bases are TGTGCCAGCAGTGACCTTCTATTGGGACAGGGGGATCAGCCCCAGCATTTT. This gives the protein CASSDLLLGQGDQPQHF.

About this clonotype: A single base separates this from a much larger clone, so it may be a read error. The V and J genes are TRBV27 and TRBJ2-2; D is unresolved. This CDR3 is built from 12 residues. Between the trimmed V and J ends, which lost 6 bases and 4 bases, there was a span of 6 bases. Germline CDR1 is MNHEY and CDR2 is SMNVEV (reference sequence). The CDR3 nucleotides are TGTGCCAGCAGCTGGATCACCGGGGAGCTGTTTTTT. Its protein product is CASSWITGELFF.

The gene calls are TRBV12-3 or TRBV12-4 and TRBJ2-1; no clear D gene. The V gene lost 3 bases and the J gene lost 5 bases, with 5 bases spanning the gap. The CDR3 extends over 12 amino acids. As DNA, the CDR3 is TGTGCCAGCAGTTTTCCGGACAATGAGCAGTTCTTC. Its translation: CASSFPDNEQFF.